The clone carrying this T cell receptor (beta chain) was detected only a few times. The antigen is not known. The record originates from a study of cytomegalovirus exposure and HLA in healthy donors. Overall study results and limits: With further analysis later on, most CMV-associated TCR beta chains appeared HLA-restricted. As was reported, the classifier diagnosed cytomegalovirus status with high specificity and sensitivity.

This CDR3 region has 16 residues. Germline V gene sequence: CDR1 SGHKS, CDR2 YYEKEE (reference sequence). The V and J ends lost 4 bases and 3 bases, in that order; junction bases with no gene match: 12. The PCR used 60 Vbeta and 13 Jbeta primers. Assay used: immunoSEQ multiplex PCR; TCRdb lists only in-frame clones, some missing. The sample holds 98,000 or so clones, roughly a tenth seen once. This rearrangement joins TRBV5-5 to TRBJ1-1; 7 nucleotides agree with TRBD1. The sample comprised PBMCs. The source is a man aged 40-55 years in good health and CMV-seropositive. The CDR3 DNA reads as TGTGCCAGCAGCCCAGAAGCCGGGACAGACGACACTGAAGCTTTCTTT. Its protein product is CASSPEAGTDDTEAFF.